These 25 T cell receptor beta chains came from one sample sequenced in a study of identical twins. TCRdb independently ran MiXCR on the 5' RACE reads; one entry per CDR3 protein. The repertoire includes under 350,000 distinct CDR3 sequences, nearly 9.5% of them detected once, and approximately 7% sits in the top ten. This same sample was also taken into another study, of yellow fever vaccine responses in identical twins.

The material sequenced was CD8+ T cells sorted from blood. The receptor source for this set is a woman aged 18-29 years in good health.

This clonotype showed up many times. The chain couples TRBV30 to TRBJ2-5; no clear D. V lost 3 bases to trimming and J lost 0 bases, with 8 bases between them. The CDR3 has 13 amino acids. Germline CDR1 is GTSNPN and CDR2 is SVGIG (reference sequence). The CDR3 sequence is CAWRDPNQETQYF. CDR3 DNA: TGTGCCTGGAGGGATCCTAACCAAGAGACCCAGTACTTC.

The chain uses TRBV12-3 or TRBV12-4 and TRBJ2-2, with TRBD1 as a possible D gene (6 bases). The CDR3 is 14 residues long. With 2 bases removed from V and 6 bases from J, the gap between germline ends came to 10 bases. CDR3 amino acids: CASSLFQGSGELFF. In DNA, the CDR3 is TGTGCCAGCAGTTTATTCCAGGGGTCCGGGGAGCTGTTTTTT.

The chain combines TRBV4-2 with TRBJ2-3; perhaps TRBD1 as D (6 bases). Per the germline V gene, CDR1 is LGHNA and CDR2 is YNFKEQ. V was clipped by 4 bases and J by 1 base, with 15 bases between them. The CDR3 loop spans 16 amino acids. The CDR3 nucleotides are TGTGCCAGCAGCCCTCCCCCGGGACAAGGCACAGATACGCAGTATTTT. Its protein is CASSPPPGQGTDTQYF.

This clonotype was detected many times. This rearrangement joins TRBV11-2 to TRBJ2-3; D is unclear. The V end lost 5 bases, the J end lost 1 base, and 4 bases lay between the germline ends. The CDR3 runs 12 residues. CDR1 and CDR2 (germline): SGHAT, FQNNGV. The CDR3, as DNA: TGTGCCAGCAGCGCAGGCACAGATACGCAGTATTTT. As protein: CASSAGTDTQYF.

This clonotype was seen repeatedly, ten times or more. In DNA, the CDR3 is TGTGCCAGCAGCTTGTCGGCTTCAATGAACACTGAAGCTTTCTTT. Translation gives CASSLSASMNTEAFF. The rearrangement joins TRBV5-5 to TRBJ1-1; D ambiguous. This CDR3 has 15 amino acids. Between the trimmed V and J ends, which lost 1 base and 0 bases, there was a span of 10 bases. From germline, CDR1 is SGHKS and CDR2 YYEKEE (reference sequence). The variable domain in full, completed from reference TRBV5-5 and TRBJ1-1, reads DAGVTQSPTHLIKTRGQQVTLRCSPISGHKSVSWYQQVLGQGPQFIFQYYEKEERGRGNFPDRFSARQFPNYSSELNVNALLLGDSALYLCASSLSASMNTEAFFGQGTRLTVV.

The chain is built from TRBV4-3 and TRBJ2-7; 9 bases agree with TRBD2. Germline V gives CDR1 LGHNA, CDR2 YSLEER. V lost 2 bases and J lost 3; bases outside the gene matches: 2. This CDR3 is built from 14 residues. In nucleotides, the CDR3 is TGCGCCAGCAGCCAACGACTAGCGGACTACGAGCAGTACTTC. This sequence encodes CASSQRLADYEQYF.

This clonotype was detected ten times or more. The rearrangement joins TRBV4-1 to TRBJ1-5; TRBD1 matches 9 bases. CDR1 and CDR2 (germline): MGHRA, YSYEKL. CDR3 size: 16 residues. The ends lost 3 bases at V and 4 bases at J; junction bases unmatched: 7. CDR3 bases: TGCGCCAGCAGCCATGGGGACAGGGCCCTTAATCAGCCCCAGCATTTT. Residues: CASSHGDRALNQPQHF.

V is TRBV2 and J is TRBJ1-3, with TRBD1 identical over 8 bases. The CDR3 has 14 amino acids. V lost 11 bases and J lost 1; bases outside the gene matches: 7. Per germline, CDR1 SNHLY and CDR2 FYNNEI. The CDR3 spells CAGERTGSGNTIYF. DNA of the CDR3: TGTGCCGGGGAAAGGACAGGGTCTGGAAACACCATATATTTT.

This clonotype was seen a handful of times. The CDR3 region is CASSLWVNQPQHF. The CDR3 DNA follows: TGTGCCAGTAGTTTGTGGGTGAATCAGCCCCAGCATTTT. V gene TRBV19 combines with J gene TRBJ1-5; D gene ambiguous. This CDR3 region has 13 residues. Germline CDR1 reads LNHDA; CDR2 reads SQIVND (reference sequence). The V gene lost 5 bases and the J gene lost 4 bases, with 9 bases spanning the gap.

This clonotype was counted a few times. The chain uses TRBV20-1 and TRBJ2-5, with TRBD2 identical over 7 bases. The germline gives CDR1 DFQATT, CDR2 SNEGSKA (reference sequence). CDR3 size: 14 residues. V lost 0 bases, J lost 2 bases, and 3 bases stayed unmatched. The CDR3 sequence: CSARDGGVQETQYF. CDR3 bases: TGCAGTGCTAGAGATGGGGGGGTACAAGAGACCCAGTACTTC.

The sample holds many counts of this clonotype. The J gene is TRBJ2-7, the V gene TRBV7-9; 8 bases agree with TRBD1. Germline V gene lookup returns CDR1 SEHNR and CDR2 FQNEAQ (reference sequence). V was clipped by 2 bases and J by 2 bases; unmatched bases: 11. The CDR3 spans 17 residues. The CDR3 loop is CASSLPPGQGPTYEQYF. The DNA of the CDR3 is TGTGCCAGCAGCTTACCACCTGGACAGGGTCCAACCTACGAGCAGTACTTC.

This clonotype was detected many times. CDR3 coding DNA: TGTGCCAGCAGCCTTATAGGACAGGGGACCACTGAAGCTTTCTTT. Translating it yields CASSLIGQGTTEAFF. The chain uses TRBV3-1 and TRBJ1-1; 9 bases agree with TRBD1. Per the germline V gene, CDR1 is LGHDT and CDR2 is YNNKEL (reference sequence). The CDR3 consists of 15 residues. V trimming: 4 bases; J trimming: 4 bases; junction bases outside the gene matches: 7.

This clonotype was counted at least ten times. This chain connects TRBV9 to TRBJ2-2; no definite D call. The V and J ends lost 6 bases and 1 base respectively, with 10 bases between them. Germline values: CDR1 SGDLS, CDR2 YYNGEE. The CDR3 extends over 14 amino acids. CDR3 sequence reads: CASTLRENTGELFF. DNA for the CDR3: TGTGCCAGCACTCTAAGGGAGAACACCGGGGAGCTGTTTTTT.

This chain connects TRBV20-1 to TRBJ1-2; tentative D call: TRBD1 (5 bases). The germline gives CDR1 DFQATT, CDR2 SNEGSKA (reference sequence). The CDR3 extends over 15 amino acids. V lost 5 bases to trimming and J lost 7 bases, with 23 bases between them. CDR3 bases: TGCAGTGCTTGGACCCGGGACGCTGACTTCGGTGGCTACACCTTC. Its translation is CSAWTRDADFGGYTF.

This clonotype occurred many times. V gene TRBV7-8 combines with J gene TRBJ2-1; the match to TRBD2 covers 9 bases. The V segment lost 5 bases and the J segment 0 bases; nucleotides outside the gene matches: 8. Germline V gene lookup returns CDR1 SGHVS and CDR2 FQNEAQ. This CDR3 spans 17 amino acids. The CDR3 reads CASSPYLAGDSYNEQFF. In DNA, the CDR3 is TGTGCCAGCAGCCCCTATTTAGCGGGAGACTCCTACAATGAGCAGTTCTTC.

This clonotype was observed a few times. The V and J genes are TRBV19 and TRBJ1-1, with a tentative D call TRBD1 (6 bases). The germline CDR1 and CDR2 sequences are LNHDA and SQIVND (reference sequence). The CDR3 has 12 residues. Trimming shortened V by 3 bases and J by 6 bases, and 8 bases separated the two germline ends. The CDR3 sequence is CASSMYRAEAFF. The DNA of the CDR3 is TGTGCCAGTAGTATGTACAGGGCTGAAGCTTTCTTT.

The rearrangement uses TRBV7-2 and TRBJ2-5; tentatively, D is TRBD2 (6 bases). Trimming left V 5 bases short and J 7 bases short, with 20 bases between. Germline V gene data show CDR1 as SGHTA and CDR2 as FQGNSA. The length of the CDR3 is 15 residues. In DNA, the CDR3 is TGTGCCAGCAGCCCCTATCGTGGGGGGTTGGGGACCCAGTACTTC. Its translation is CASSPYRGGLGTQYF.

This clonotype showed up many times. The chain has TRBV11-2 and TRBJ2-4; possibly TRBD1 for D (5 bases). Germline values: CDR1 SGHAT, CDR2 FQNNGV. The CDR3 length is 19 residues. V lost 1 base and J lost 3, with 22 bases in between. The CDR3 loop reads CASSLVPQGSRDGKNIQYF. The CDR3 coding sequence is TGTGCCAGCAGCTTAGTACCCCAGGGCAGCAGAGATGGCAAAAACATTCAGTACTTC.

The chain carries TRBV12-3 or TRBV12-4 and TRBJ2-4, with no clear D. Trimming removed 11 bases from V and 3 bases from J, with 11 bases in between. This CDR3 spans 12 amino acids. CDR3 sequence: CASCEDKNIQYF. CDR3 DNA: TGTGCCTCCTGCGAGGACAAAAACATTCAGTACTTC.

The rearrangement uses TRBV5-1 and TRBJ2-1, with 7 bases lining up with TRBD1. Germline trimming cut 4 bases from V and 6 bases from J; bases unmatched to any gene: 10. The CDR3 is 15 residues long. Germline CDR1 reads SGHRS; CDR2 reads YFSETQ. CDR3 nucleotide sequence: TGCGCCAGCAGCACCACCCGGGACAGCTTCAATGAGCAGTTCTTC. Its protein product is CASSTTRDSFNEQFF.

V and J are TRBV14 and TRBJ2-1; possible D gene TRBD2, 6 bases. CDR3 size: 14 residues. Trimming cost V 2 bases and J 7 bases, with 12 bases left between them. Germline values: CDR1 SGHDN, CDR2 FVKESK. For the CDR3, the DNA is TGTGCCAGCAGCCAATATCGCGGGAATAATGAGCAGTTCTTC. This encodes CASSQYRGNNEQFF.

This clonotype was observed many times. The chain uses TRBV5-1 and TRBJ2-1; D may be TRBD2 (5 bases). Trimming stripped 5 bases from V and 5 bases from J, with 17 bases between. Germline V gene data show CDR1 as SGHRS and CDR2 as YFSETQ. The CDR3 totals 15 residues. CDR3 amino acids: CASRTRIDYDNEQFF. The CDR3 nucleotides read TGCGCCAGCAGAACCAGGATTGACTATGACAATGAGCAGTTCTTC.

The rearrangement uses TRBV24-1 and TRBJ2-1; D is perhaps TRBD1 (6 bases). CDR1 KGHDR and CDR2 SFDVKD come from the germline V gene. V was cut by 7 bases and J by 8 bases, with 11 bases left in between. The CDR3 has 12 amino acids. The CDR3: CATSSDSHEQFF. CDR3 bases: TGTGCCACCAGCTCGGACAGTCATGAGCAGTTCTTC.

This clonotype was found many times. This chain joins TRBV29-1 and TRBJ1-1; tentatively, D is TRBD1 (5 bases). This CDR3 comprises 14 residues. Germline lookup yields CDR1 SQVTM and CDR2 ANQGSEA. The germline V and J ends were trimmed by 0 bases and 5 bases, with 13 bases remaining between them. The CDR3 reads CSVEEGSGATEAFF. The CDR3 region has the DNA TGCAGCGTTGAAGAGGGCAGTGGGGCGACTGAAGCTTTCTTT.

This clonotype was counted a single time. V gene TRBV23-1 combines with J gene TRBJ2-3; 11 nucleotides match TRBD2. TRBV23-1 is an open reading frame, and its role is uncertain. V lost 4 bases and J lost 1; bases outside the gene matches: 7. The CDR3 is made up of 17 amino acids. The CDR3: CASSPLLAGVGTDTQYF. DNA for the CDR3: TGCGCCAGCAGTCCCCTACTAGCGGGGGTTGGCACAGATACGCAGTATTTT.